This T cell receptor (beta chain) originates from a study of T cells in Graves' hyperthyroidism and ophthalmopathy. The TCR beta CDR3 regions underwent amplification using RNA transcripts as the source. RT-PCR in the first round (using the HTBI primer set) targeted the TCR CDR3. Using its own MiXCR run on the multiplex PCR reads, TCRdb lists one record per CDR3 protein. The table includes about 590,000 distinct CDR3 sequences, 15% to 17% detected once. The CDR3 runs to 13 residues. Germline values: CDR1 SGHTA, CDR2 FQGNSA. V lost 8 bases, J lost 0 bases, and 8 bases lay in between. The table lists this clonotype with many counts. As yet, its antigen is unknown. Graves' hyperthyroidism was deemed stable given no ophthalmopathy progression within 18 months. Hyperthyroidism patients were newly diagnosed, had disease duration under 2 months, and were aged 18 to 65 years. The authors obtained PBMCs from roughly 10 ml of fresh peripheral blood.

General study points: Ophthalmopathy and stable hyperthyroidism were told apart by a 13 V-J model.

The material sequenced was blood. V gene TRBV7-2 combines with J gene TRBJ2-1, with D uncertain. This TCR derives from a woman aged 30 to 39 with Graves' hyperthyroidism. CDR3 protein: CASGGLSYNEQFF. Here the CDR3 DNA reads TGTGCCAGCGGTGGCCTCTCCTACAATGAGCAGTTCTTC.